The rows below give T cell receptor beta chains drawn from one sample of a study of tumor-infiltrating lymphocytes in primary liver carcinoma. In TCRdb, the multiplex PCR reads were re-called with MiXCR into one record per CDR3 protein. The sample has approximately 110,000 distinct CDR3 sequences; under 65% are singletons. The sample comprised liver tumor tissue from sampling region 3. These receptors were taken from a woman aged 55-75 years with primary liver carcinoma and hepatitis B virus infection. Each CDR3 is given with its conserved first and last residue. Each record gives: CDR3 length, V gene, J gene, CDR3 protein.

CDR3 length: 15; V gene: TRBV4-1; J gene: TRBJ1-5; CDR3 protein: CASGQAMGLNQSQHF
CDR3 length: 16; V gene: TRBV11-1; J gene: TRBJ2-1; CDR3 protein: CASSSTTSGSRNEQFF
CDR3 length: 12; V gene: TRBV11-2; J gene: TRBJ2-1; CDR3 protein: CASSPDLTEQFF
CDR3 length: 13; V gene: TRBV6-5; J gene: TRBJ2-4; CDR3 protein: CASSGLAKNIQYF
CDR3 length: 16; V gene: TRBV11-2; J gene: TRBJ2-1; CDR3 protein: CASSLAEERDNNEQFF
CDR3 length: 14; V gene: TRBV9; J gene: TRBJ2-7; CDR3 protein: CASSPRLENYEQYF
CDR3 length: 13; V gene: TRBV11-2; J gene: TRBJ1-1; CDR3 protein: CVSSWTGNTEALF
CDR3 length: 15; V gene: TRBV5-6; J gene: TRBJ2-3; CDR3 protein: CASSRTGTSQTQQYF
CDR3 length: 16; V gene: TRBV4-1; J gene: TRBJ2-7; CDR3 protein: CVSSQRTSGSVYEQYF
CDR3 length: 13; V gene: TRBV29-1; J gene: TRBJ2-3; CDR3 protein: CSGDRRGTDMQYF
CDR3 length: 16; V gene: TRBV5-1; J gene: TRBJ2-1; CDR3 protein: CASSLLGDLSYNEQFF
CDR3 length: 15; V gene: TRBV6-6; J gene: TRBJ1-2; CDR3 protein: CASSSRTGSNYGYTF
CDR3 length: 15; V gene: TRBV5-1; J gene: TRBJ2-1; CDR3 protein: CASSFRTDSYNEQFF
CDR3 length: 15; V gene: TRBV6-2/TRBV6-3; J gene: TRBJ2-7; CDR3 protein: CSSSYTGGLAHEQYF
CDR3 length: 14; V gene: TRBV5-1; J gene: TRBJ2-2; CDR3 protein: CASSSGRADGELFF
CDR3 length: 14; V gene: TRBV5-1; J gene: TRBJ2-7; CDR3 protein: CASSLAEHSYEQCF
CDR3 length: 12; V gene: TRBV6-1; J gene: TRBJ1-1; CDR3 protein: CTSSEVGTLLNF
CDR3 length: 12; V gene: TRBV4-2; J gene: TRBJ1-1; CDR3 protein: CASSTTGKAAFF
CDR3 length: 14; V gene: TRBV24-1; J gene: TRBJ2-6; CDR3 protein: CATSGGSEANVLTF
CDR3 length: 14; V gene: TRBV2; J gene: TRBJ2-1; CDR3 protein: CASKGDPSFNEQFF
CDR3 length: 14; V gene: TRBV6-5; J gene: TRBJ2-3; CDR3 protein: CASRGHTGGDTQYF
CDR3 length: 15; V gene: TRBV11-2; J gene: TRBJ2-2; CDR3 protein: CTSSLIPENTGELFF
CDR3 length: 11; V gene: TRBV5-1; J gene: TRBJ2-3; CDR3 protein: CANSFADTQYF
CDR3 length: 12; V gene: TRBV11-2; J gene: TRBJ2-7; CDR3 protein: CASSSGLAGVCF
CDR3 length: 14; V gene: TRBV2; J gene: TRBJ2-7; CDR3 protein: CASILRDSSYEQYF
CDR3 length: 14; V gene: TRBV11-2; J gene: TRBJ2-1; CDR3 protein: CAGSPDLRYGEQFF
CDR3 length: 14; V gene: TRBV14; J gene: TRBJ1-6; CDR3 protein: CASSRGLYNSPLHF
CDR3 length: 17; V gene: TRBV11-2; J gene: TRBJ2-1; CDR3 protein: CASSLDEVGAVYNERLF
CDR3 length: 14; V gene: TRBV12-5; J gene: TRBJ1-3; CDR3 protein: CVSGLGVSGNTIYF
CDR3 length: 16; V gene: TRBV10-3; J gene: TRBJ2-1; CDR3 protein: CAISGPGQGDYNEQFF
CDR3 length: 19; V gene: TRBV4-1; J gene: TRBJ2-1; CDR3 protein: CASSQGTGGAQVIYNEQFF
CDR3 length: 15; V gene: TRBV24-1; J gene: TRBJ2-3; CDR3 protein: CATSGGGRPTDTQYF
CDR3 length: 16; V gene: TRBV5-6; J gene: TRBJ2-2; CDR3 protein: CASSLRAGALSGELLF
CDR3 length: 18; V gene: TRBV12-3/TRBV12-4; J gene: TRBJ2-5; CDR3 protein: CVNSPLKAGVGRTETQYF
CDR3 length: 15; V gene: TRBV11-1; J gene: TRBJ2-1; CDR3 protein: CASNFGPAGDNEQFF
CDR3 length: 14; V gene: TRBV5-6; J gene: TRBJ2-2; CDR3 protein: CASSSGTGTGELFF
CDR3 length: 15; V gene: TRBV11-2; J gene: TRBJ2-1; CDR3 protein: CAISLAGVEYYEQFF
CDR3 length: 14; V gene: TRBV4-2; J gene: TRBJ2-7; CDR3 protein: CASSHGRGDYEQYF
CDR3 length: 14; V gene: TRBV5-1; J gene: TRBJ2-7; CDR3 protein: CASSFTSGGYEQYF
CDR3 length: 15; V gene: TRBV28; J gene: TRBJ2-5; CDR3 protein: CASSLGLAVTETQYF
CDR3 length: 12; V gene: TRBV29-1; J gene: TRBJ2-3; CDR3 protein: CSISWVQDTQYF